Listed here are 23 T cell receptor beta chains from one sample, sequenced in a study of cytomegalovirus exposure and HLA in healthy donors. PCR amplification relied on 60 Vbeta primers (plus 13 Jbeta primers). Here immunoSEQ multiplex PCR was the method, and the copy in TCRdb shows in-frame clones only, minus some. The sample records about 95,000 clones, about three quarters being singletons. Sequenced input: PBMCs. These receptors originate from a man aged 60-69 years in good health and CMV-seronegative.

The V gene is TRBV6-5, the J gene TRBJ1-2; the match to TRBD1 covers 8 bases. Germline-derived CDR1 and CDR2 are MNHEY and SVGAGI. Losses at the gene ends were 6 bases for V and 7 bases for J; bases not matched to a gene: 10. The CDR3 spans 14 residues. The DNA for the CDR3 is TGTGCCAGCAGCCGCACCCCTGACAGGGGTGGCTACACCTTC. This sequence encodes CASSRTPDRGGYTF.

This clone was picked up one time. Mismatch with germline at one junction end may stem from a read error. This chain connects TRBV7-9 to TRBJ1-1; D not certain. The CDR3 runs 12 residues. Germline V gene data show CDR1 as SEHNR and CDR2 as FQNEAQ (reference sequence). CDR3 DNA sequence: TGTTCCAGCAGCTTTCATAACACTGAAGCTTTCTTT. It translates to CSSSFHNTEAFF.

V gene TRBV27 combines with J gene TRBJ1-2, with unresolved D. The CDR3 spans 17 residues. From germline, CDR1 is MNHEY and CDR2 SMNVEV (reference sequence). V was clipped by 7 bases and J by 2 bases, with 23 bases between them. In DNA, the CDR3 is TGTGCCAGCATCCCCAAACCCCCCCCTCACAAGAACTATGGCTACACCTTC. Amino acids: CASIPKPPPHKNYGYTF.

In this sample, this clone turned up a few times. The CDR3 region has the DNA TGTGCCAGCAGTTACGTCCAGGGCAATCAGCCCCAGCATTTT. Protein: CASSYVQGNQPQHF. The rearrangement links TRBV6-5 to TRBJ1-5; D gene uncertain. Germline V gives CDR1 MNHEY, CDR2 SVGAGI. Trimming took off 2 bases at V and 2 bases at J, with 7 bases between the two ends. The CDR3 length is 14 residues.

This clone came up once. The gene calls are TRBV7-2 and TRBJ2-5, with TRBD2 as a possible D gene (6 bases). Germline V CDR1 and CDR2: SGHTA, FQGNSA. The CDR3 spans 15 residues. V lost 0 bases and J lost 5, with 13 bases in between. The CDR3 region has the DNA TGTGCCAGCAGCTTAGCGCGGTCAGGAGGGGAGACCCAGTACTTC. This codes for CASSLARSGGETQYF.

The chain combines TRBV7-9 with TRBJ2-7; 7 bases are shared with TRBD1. Germline V gene sequence: CDR1 SEHNR, CDR2 FQNEAQ (reference sequence). The CDR3 loop spans 15 amino acids. The ends lost 2 bases at V and 2 bases at J; junction bases unmatched: 6. As DNA, the CDR3 is TGTGCCAGCAGCTTATCATGGGACAGCGCCTACGAGCAGTACTTC. Translated, it gives CASSLSWDSAYEQYF.

There are a few counts of this clone. CDR3 protein: CASSYDPNSFTEAFF. CDR3 coding DNA: TGTGCCAGCAGTTACGATCCCAACAGTTTTACTGAAGCTTTCTTT. The rearrangement joins TRBV6-6 to TRBJ1-1; D is unresolved. V gave up 2 bases and J gave up 5 bases, with 15 bases separating them. The CDR3 runs to 15 residues. CDR1 and CDR2 (germline): MNHNY, SVGAGI (reference sequence).

The chain links TRBV5-1 to TRBJ2-5, with 11 bases fitting TRBD1. This CDR3 has 16 residues. V shed 4 bases and J 4 bases; nucleotides not matched to a gene: 9. CDR1 and CDR2 from the germline V gene are SGHRS and YFSETQ. CDR3 region: CASSRGTGGVRETQYF. CDR3 bases: TGCGCCAGCAGCAGGGGGACAGGGGGAGTCCGAGAGACCCAGTACTTC.

The chain recombines TRBV6-1 with TRBJ2-7; 11 bases map to TRBD2. CDR3 length: 15 amino acids. The junction had 7 bases not matched to a gene; V was cut back by 4 bases and J by 5 bases. Per germline, CDR1 MNHNS and CDR2 SASEGT. The CDR3: CASSVRLAGKDEQYF. The CDR3 DNA reads TGTGCCAGCAGTGTTAGACTAGCGGGAAAGGACGAGCAGTACTTC.

The chain links TRBV15 to TRBJ2-5, with 11 bases fitting TRBD2. The DNA matches TRBJ2-7 better at its end, which makes the J call doubtful. The CDR3 spans 16 residues. Germline V gene sequence: CDR1 LNHNV, CDR2 YYDKDF (reference sequence). This CDR3 reads CATNPASGGPLSEQYF. The DNA of the CDR3 is TGTGCCACCAACCCGGCTAGCGGGGGGCCCCTGAGCGAGCAGTACTTC.

This chain connects TRBV6-6 to TRBJ2-1, with 9 bases identical to TRBD1. Per germline, CDR1 MNHNY and CDR2 SVGAGI (reference sequence). This CDR3 region has 13 residues. J lost 7 bases, V lost 4 bases, and 2 bases had no gene match. The CDR3 spells CASSSDRGNEQFF. The CDR3, as DNA: TGTGCCAGCAGTTCGGACAGGGGAAATGAGCAGTTCTTC.

In its sample, this clone was seen a few times. V gene TRBV28 combines with J gene TRBJ2-3, with TRBD2 matching over 11 bases. The V segment lost 1 base and the J segment 4 bases; nucleotides outside the gene matches: 7. The CDR3 covers 17 residues. Germline loops: CDR1 MDHEN, CDR2 SYDVKM. The chain's CDR3 is CASSLSPSSGRPDTQYF. DNA for the CDR3: TGTGCCAGCAGTTTATCCCCGTCTAGCGGGAGGCCAGATACGCAGTATTTT.

CDR3 DNA: TGTGCCAGTAGTAGACTAGCGGGAGCTAATGAGCAGTTCTTC. Translating it yields CASSRLAGANEQFF. The rearrangement joins TRBV19 to TRBJ2-1, with 12 bases that match TRBD2. The CDR3 is made up of 14 amino acids. Germline-derived CDR1 and CDR2 are LNHDA and SQIVND (reference sequence). J was trimmed by 7 bases and V by 4 bases; bases with no gene match: 2.

This clone was picked up a small number of times. CDR3 sequence: CASSRPGNYEQYF. The CDR3 region has the DNA TGTGCCAGCAGTAGACCCGGGAACTACGAGCAGTACTTC. The chain employs TRBV2 and TRBJ2-7, with a weak D call TRBD2 (5 bases). The germline CDR1 and CDR2 sequences are SNHLY and FYNNEI. CDR3 length equals 13 residues. V was clipped by 5 bases and J by 3 bases, with 11 bases between them.

The rearrangement joins TRBV5-6 to TRBJ2-3, with 7 positions matching TRBD2. V trimming: 1 base; J trimming: 0 bases; junction bases outside the gene matches: 11. Looked up from germline, CDR1 is SGHDT and CDR2 is YYEEEE. The CDR3 has 18 residues. The CDR3: CASSLYTGTTTSTDTQYF. The CDR3 DNA reads TGTGCCAGCAGCTTGTATACCGGGACTACAACTAGCACAGATACGCAGTATTTT.

For the CDR3, the DNA is TGTGCCAGCAGTTTGCCCGGAGGCTATGGCTACACCTTC. Translating gives CASSLPGGYGYTF. The genes are TRBV28 and TRBJ1-2, with D unresolved. Trimming left V 3 bases short and J 4 bases short, with 9 bases between. The CDR3 is 13 amino acids. Germline-derived CDR1 and CDR2 are MDHEN and SYDVKM.

V usage is TRBV30 and J usage is TRBJ2-3; 10 nucleotides match TRBD2. CDR1 is GTSNPN, CDR2 SVGIG, per germline (reference sequence). J was trimmed by 0 bases and V by 0 bases; bases with no gene match: 24. This CDR3 spans 23 amino acids. The CDR3: CAWSVFGQTYSGRPTNSTDTQYF. For the CDR3, the DNA is TGTGCCTGGAGTGTATTTGGGCAGACCTATAGCGGGAGGCCGACAAATAGCACAGATACGCAGTATTTT.

This chain uses TRBV6-5 with TRBJ1-1; TRBD1 is a possible D gene (5 bases). Trimming took 10 bases from V and 8 from J, leaving 14 bases between them. Per germline, CDR1 MNHEY and CDR2 SVGAGI. The CDR3 sequence is 11 residues long. The CDR3 loop is CATTDGGEAFF. The CDR3, as DNA: TGTGCCACCACCGACGGGGGAGAAGCTTTCTTT.

The rearrangement uses TRBV30 and TRBJ2-3, with TRBD1 matching over 9 bases. V gave up 3 bases and J gave up 5 bases; unmatched junction bases: 12. The CDR3 extends over 16 amino acids. The V gene's germline CDR1 is GTSNPN and CDR2 SVGIG (reference sequence). The CDR3 coding sequence is TGTGCCTGGAGACTACAGGGGGCGAGGGGGGGAGATACGCAGTATTTT. Residues: CAWRLQGARGGDTQYF.

The V call is TRBV30, the J call TRBJ1-2; possibly TRBD1 for D (5 bases). The CDR3 extends over 13 amino acids. Trimming left V 4 bases short and J 4 bases short, with 13 bases between. Per the germline V gene, CDR1 is GTSNPN and CDR2 is SVGIG (reference sequence). The CDR3 DNA is TGTGCCTGGACGAGGCAGGGTGGCTATGGCTACACCTTC. This translates into CAWTRQGGYGYTF.

This chain uses TRBV7-9 with TRBJ2-3; TRBD2 is a possible D gene (6 bases). Between the trimmed V and J ends, which lost 1 base and 6 bases, there was a span of 11 bases. The germline gives CDR1 SEHNR, CDR2 FQNEAQ (reference sequence). This CDR3 contains 14 residues. DNA for the CDR3: TGTGCCAGCAGCTTAGGGGGGGAGGCCGATACGCAGTATTTT. Translated, it gives CASSLGGEADTQYF.

The genes are TRBV4-2 and TRBJ2-3; TRBD2 aligns across 8 bases. The length of the CDR3 is 17 residues. Germline lookup yields CDR1 LGHNA and CDR2 YNFKEQ. V shed 0 bases and J 5 bases; nucleotides not matched to a gene: 10. The CDR3 region has the DNA TGTGCCAGCAGCCAAGAAAGTGGAGCGGGAGTTGTAGATACGCAGTATTTT. Its protein is CASSQESGAGVVDTQYF.

This clone has only one observation. The V and J genes are TRBV6-4 and TRBJ1-1; D is uncertain. The CDR3 spans 13 residues. Trimming cost V 9 bases and J 2 bases, with 13 bases left between them. CDR1 and CDR2 from the germline V gene are MRHNA and SNTAGT. CDR3 sequence (DNA): TGTGCCAGTTCCATAGAGATCAACACTGAAGCTTTCTTT. It specifies CASSIEINTEAFF.